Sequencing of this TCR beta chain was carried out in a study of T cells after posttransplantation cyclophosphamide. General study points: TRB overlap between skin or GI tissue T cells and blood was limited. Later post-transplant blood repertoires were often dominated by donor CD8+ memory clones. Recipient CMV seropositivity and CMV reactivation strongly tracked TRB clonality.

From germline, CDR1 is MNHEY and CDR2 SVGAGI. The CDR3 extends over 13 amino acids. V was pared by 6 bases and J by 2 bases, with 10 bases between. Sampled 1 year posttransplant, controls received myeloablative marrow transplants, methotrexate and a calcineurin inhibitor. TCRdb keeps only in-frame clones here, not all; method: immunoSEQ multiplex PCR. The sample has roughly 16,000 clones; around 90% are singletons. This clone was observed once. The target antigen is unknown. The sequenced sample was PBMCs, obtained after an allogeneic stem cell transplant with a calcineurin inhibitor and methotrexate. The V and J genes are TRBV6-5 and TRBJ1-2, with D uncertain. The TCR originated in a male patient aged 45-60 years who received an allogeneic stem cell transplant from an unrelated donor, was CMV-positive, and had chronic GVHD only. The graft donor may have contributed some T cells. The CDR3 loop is CASSFDFNYGYTF. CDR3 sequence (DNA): TGTGCCAGCAGCTTCGACTTCAACTATGGCTACACCTTC.